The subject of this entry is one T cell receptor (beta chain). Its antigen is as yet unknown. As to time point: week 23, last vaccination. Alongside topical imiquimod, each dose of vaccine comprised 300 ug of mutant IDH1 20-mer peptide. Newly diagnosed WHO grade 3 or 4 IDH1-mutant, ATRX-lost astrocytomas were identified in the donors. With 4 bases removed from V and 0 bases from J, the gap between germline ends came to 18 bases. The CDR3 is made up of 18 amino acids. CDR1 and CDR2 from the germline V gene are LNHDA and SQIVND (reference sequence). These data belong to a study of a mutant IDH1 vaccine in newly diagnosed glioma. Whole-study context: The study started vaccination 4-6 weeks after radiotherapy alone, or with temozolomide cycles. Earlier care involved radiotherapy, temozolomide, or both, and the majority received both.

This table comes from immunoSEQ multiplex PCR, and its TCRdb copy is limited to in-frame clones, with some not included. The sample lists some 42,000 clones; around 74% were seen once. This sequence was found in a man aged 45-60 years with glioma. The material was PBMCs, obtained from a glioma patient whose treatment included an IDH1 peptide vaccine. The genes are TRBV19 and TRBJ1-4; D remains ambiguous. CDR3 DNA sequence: TGTGCCAGTAGTACAGGAGGCAGAAACCGTGCAACTAATGAAAAACTGTTTTTT. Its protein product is CASSTGGRNRATNEKLFF.